The entry below describes one T cell receptor beta chain. The data were obtained in a study of blood T cell repertoires in COVID-19. As for the study in general: PBMCs, B-cell-depleted T cells, or T cells provided the cDNA or gDNA that made up the material.

Some clones are missing from TCRdb's copy, which holds only in-frame ones; the method was immunoSEQ multiplex PCR. The table has 400,000 to 450,000 clones, 70% to 90% seen once. The CDR3 has 15 amino acids. With 3 bases clipped from V and 4 bases from J, the junction kept 7 bases outside the gene matches. CDR1 is GTSNPN and CDR2 is SVGIG in the germline V gene (reference sequence). Sequences were obtained from peripheral blood. The chain carries TRBV30 and TRBJ2-1; the match to TRBD2 covers 9 bases. This TCR derives from a woman under 40 with active or convalescent COVID-19. CDR3 sequence: CAWRGGTSTYNEQFF. CDR3 sequence (DNA): TGTGCCTGGAGGGGTGGGACTAGCACATACAATGAGCAGTTCTTC.